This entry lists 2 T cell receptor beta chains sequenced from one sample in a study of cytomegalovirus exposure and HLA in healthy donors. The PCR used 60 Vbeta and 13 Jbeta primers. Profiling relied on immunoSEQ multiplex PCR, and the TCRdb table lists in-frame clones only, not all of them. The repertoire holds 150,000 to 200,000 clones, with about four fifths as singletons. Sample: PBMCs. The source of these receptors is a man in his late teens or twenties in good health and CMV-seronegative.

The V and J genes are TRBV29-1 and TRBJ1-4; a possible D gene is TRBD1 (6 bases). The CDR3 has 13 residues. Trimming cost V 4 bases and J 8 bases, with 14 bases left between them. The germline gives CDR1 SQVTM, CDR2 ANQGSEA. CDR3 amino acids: CSVADRLLEKLFF. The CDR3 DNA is TGCAGCGTTGCAGACAGGTTGTTGGAAAAACTGTTTTTT. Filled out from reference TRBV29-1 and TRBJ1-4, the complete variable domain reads SAVISQKPSRDICQRGTSLTIQCQVDSQVTMMFWYRQQPGQSLTLIATANQGSEATYESGFVIDKFPISRPNLTFSTLTVSNMSPEDSSIYLCSVADRLLEKLFFGSGTQLSVL.

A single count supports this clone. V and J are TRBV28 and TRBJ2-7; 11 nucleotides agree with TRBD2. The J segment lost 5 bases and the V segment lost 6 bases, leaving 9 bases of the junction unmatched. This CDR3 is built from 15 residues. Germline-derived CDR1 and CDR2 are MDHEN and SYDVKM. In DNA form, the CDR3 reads TGTGCCAGCAGAACTAGCGGGAGTTTTCGGGACGAGCAGTACTTC. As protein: CASRTSGSFRDEQYF. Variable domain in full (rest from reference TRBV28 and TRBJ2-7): DVKVTQSSRYLVKRTGEKVFLECVQDMDHENMFWYRQDPGLGLRLIYFSYDVKMKEKGDIPEGYSVSREKKERFSLILESASTNQTSMYLCASRTSGSFRDEQYFGPGTRLTVT.